Shown below are 9 T cell receptor beta chains from a single sample sequenced in a study of CD8+ T cells in alopecia areata. RNA was extracted and reverse transcribed into cDNA as the sequencing template. Assay used: immunoSEQ multiplex PCR; TCRdb lists only in-frame clones, some missing. The sample gives around 200,000 clones, approximately 55% of which show up once; 10% to 14% is in the top ten. Described treatment: oral pan-JAK inhibitor, 5-10 mg twice daily. Here the sequenced sample was CD8+ T cells sorted from blood, taken at week 24, from a patient treated with tofacitinib. The receptors here all came from a human donor with alopecia areata.

The chain combines TRBV5-4 with TRBJ2-1, with 7 nucleotides matching TRBD1. Trimming took 2 bases from V and 5 from J; bases not matched to a gene: 10. Germline CDR1 and CDR2: SGHNT and YYREEE (reference sequence). The CDR3 covers 16 residues. The DNA of the CDR3 is TGTGCCAGCAGCTTACAGGGGCGGCGTTTGGACAATGAGCAGTTCTTC. It specifies CASSLQGRRLDNEQFF.

Comment on this clone: This sample includes further DNA sequences coding for the same CDR3. DNA for the CDR3: TGCGCCAGCAGCGAGCTACCGGGACAGGGATACGAGCAGTACTTC. Its protein product is CASSELPGQGYEQYF. The rearrangement links TRBV5-1 to TRBJ2-7; 9 bases agree with TRBD1. The ends lost 4 bases at V and 4 bases at J; junction bases unmatched: 9. CDR3 length: 15 amino acids. Germline V lookup: CDR1 SGHRS, CDR2 YFSETQ.

This clone has a handful of counts. The rearrangement links TRBV2 to TRBJ2-5; 8 positions match TRBD2. Germline V gene lookup returns CDR1 SNHLY and CDR2 FYNNEI. Germline trimming cut 8 bases from V and 0 bases from J; bases unmatched to any gene: 8. This CDR3 is built from 15 residues. The CDR3 sequence is CASGGVAGNQETQYF. The CDR3 DNA is TGTGCCAGCGGCGGGGTAGCGGGGAACCAAGAGACCCAGTACTTC.

This clone was found many times. The sample carries other DNA sequences with the same CDR3. This chain joins TRBV5-5 and TRBJ1-1, with D unresolved. The CDR3 is made up of 13 amino acids. Germline lookup yields CDR1 SGHKS and CDR2 YYEKEE (reference sequence). Trimming removed 0 bases from V and 0 bases from J, with 3 bases in between. The CDR3 nucleotides are TGTGCCAGCAGCTTGGATTTGAACACTGAAGCTTTCTTT. It encodes CASSLDLNTEAFF.

This clone appeared a few times. The chain links TRBV15 to TRBJ1-5; D is ambiguous. The CDR3 loop spans 15 amino acids. V was clipped by 7 bases and J by 3 bases, with 16 bases between them. In germline, CDR1 is LNHNV, CDR2 YYDKDF (reference sequence). CDR3 sequence: CATTPGEQLNQPQHF. The CDR3 DNA sequence: TGTGCCACCACCCCCGGGGAACAGCTCAATCAGCCCCAGCATTTT.

The CDR3 bases are TGTGCCAGCAGTTTATCGAGCAGGGGGCACGAGCAGTACTTC. Translation: CASSLSSRGHEQYF. The V gene is TRBV27, the J gene TRBJ2-7, with 8 bases aligning to TRBD1. This CDR3 spans 14 amino acids. V shed 0 bases and J 5 bases; nucleotides not matched to a gene: 3. Germline V lookup: CDR1 MNHEY, CDR2 SMNVEV (reference sequence).

In this sample, this clone turned up a few times. The sample carries other DNA sequences with the same CDR3. The genes are TRBV11-2 and TRBJ2-3, with 8 bases aligning to TRBD1. The ends lost 5 bases at V and 6 bases at J; junction bases unmatched: 7. The CDR3 covers 14 residues. In germline, CDR1 is SGHAT, CDR2 FQNNGV. In nucleotides, the CDR3 is TGTGCCAGCAGCCCCGGACAGGGTTTTGATACGCAGTATTTT. Translating gives CASSPGQGFDTQYF.

The chain couples TRBV29-1 to TRBJ2-1; 10 bases line up with TRBD2. This CDR3 has 15 amino acids. The junction had 10 bases not matched to a gene; V was cut back by 6 bases and J by 5 bases. CDR1 and CDR2 from the germline V gene are SQVTM and ANQGSEA. The CDR3 loop reads CSVRTSGLLDNEQFF. DNA of the CDR3: TGCAGCGTCAGGACTAGCGGTTTATTAGACAATGAGCAGTTCTTC.

The sample holds a few counts of this clone. This sequence joins TRBV23-1 and TRBJ1-2; D is unresolved. TRBV23-1 qualifies as an ORF whose function is uncertain. Trimming stripped 0 bases from V and 3 bases from J, with 23 bases between. This CDR3 contains 19 residues. CDR3 sequence reads: CASSQSNGESSKTDYGYTF. CDR3 sequence (DNA): TGCGCCAGCAGTCAATCGAACGGGGAGTCCTCTAAAACTGACTATGGCTACACCTTC.